This T cell receptor beta chain was observed in a study of PD-1 blockade in classical Hodgkin lymphoma. TCRdb's table, derived via immunoSEQ multiplex PCR, lists solely in-frame clones and lacks some. The sample yields about 21,000 clones, roughly two thirds seen once. This clone was observed once. Its antigen remains unidentified. Whole-study results and caveats: Significant TCR diversity gains by C4D1 occurred in CD4+ but not CD8+ cells. Baseline diversity was lower in partial responders and progressors than complete responders. Lower baseline TCR diversity was reported for newly diagnosed patients than for healthy donors.

There was relapse after autologous stem cell transplantation in every patient, and there was variation in brentuximab vedotin exposure. The sample consisted of peripheral blood mononuclear cells (PBMCs), taken at baseline. This TCR was sampled from a human donor with classical Hodgkin lymphoma.

In nucleotides, the CDR3 is TGTGCCAGCAGTTTTTCAGGGGCTCAATATGGCTACACCTTC. Protein product: CASSFSGAQYGYTF. The rearrangement links TRBV6-1 to TRBJ1-2, with D possibly matching TRBD1 (6 bases). The CDR3 loop spans 14 amino acids. Trimming took 5 bases from V and 5 from J, leaving 15 bases between them. Per germline, CDR1 MNHNS and CDR2 SASEGT.